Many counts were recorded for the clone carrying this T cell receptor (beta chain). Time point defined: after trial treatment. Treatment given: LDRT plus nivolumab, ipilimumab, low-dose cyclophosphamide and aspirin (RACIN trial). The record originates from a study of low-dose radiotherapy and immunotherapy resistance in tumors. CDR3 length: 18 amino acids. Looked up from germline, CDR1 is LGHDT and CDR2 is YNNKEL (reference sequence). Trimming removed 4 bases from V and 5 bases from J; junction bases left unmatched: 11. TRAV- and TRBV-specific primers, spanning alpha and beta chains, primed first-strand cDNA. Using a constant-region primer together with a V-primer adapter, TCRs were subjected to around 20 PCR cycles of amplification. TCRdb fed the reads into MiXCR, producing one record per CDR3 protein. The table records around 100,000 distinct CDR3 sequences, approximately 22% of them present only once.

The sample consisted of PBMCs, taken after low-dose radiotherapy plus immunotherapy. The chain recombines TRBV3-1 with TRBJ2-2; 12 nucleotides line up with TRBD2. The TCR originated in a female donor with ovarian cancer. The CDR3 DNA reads TGTGCCAGCAGCCTAAACGGACTAGCGGGGAGAGGGACCGGGGAGCTGTTTTTT. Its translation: CASSLNGLAGRGTGELFF.